This TCR beta chain was captured by sequencing in a study of shared clonotypes between healthy human individuals. In the study overall: A few men and a couple of women, aged 18 to 49, were donors.

Turning to this clone: Its specificity is not known.

V shed 3 bases and J shed 2 bases, with 9 bases lying between them. Germline V gene lookup returns CDR1 SNHLY and CDR2 FYNNEI. CDR3 size: 14 residues. Samples underwent the assay at deep level. Libraries were prepared by immunoSEQ multiplex PCR; TCRdb keeps only in-frame clonotypes and omits some of them. The data contain over 1.5 million clones, roughly 98% of them singletons. Findings and limits, study-wide: Non-shared clonotypes had lower generation probabilities than clonotypes shared by all four sorted-subset donors.

This receptor was identified in a man aged 25 to 45 in good health. The specimen sequenced was naive CD4+ T cells sorted from blood. Documented subset: CD45RA+ positively selected. This rearrangement joins TRBV2 to TRBJ2-3, with a tentative D call TRBD1 (5 bases). For the CDR3, the DNA is TGTGCCAGCAGTGATAAGGGGTACACAGATACGCAGTATTTT. Protein product: CASSDKGYTDTQYF.